This T cell receptor (beta chain) derives from a study of cytomegalovirus exposure and HLA in healthy donors. Study conclusions and caveats: In vitro work confirmed that three CMV-associated chains recognize CMV antigens. In terms of immune exposure information, only CMV serostatus was available.

With 60 Vbeta and 13 Jbeta primers, the PCR was carried out. Repertoires were generated with immunoSEQ multiplex PCR, while TCRdb's copy carries only in-frame clones and drops some. The data contain just under 80,000 clones, 75% to 80% of them seen just once; the ten biggest clones take up almost 4.5%. With respect to this clone: No antigen is known for it.

The CDR3 runs 18 residues. J lost 0 bases, V lost 1 base, and 6 bases had no gene match. Per germline, CDR1 SGHDN and CDR2 FVKESK. The receptor's source is a man between 40 and 49 years old in good health and CMV-seronegative. Material for sequencing was PBMCs. This chain links TRBV14 with TRBJ2-1; 10 bases map to TRBD2. The CDR3 reads CASSQGLAGQSSYNEQFF. The CDR3 DNA is TGTGCCAGCAGCCAAGGACTAGCGGGCCAAAGCTCCTACAATGAGCAGTTCTTC. The full variable domain, in which reference TRBV14 and TRBJ2-1 provide the parts outside the CDR3, is EAGVTQFPSHSVIEKGQTVTLRCDPISGHDNLYWYRRVMGKEIKFLLHFVKESKQDESGMPNNRFLAERTGGTYSTLKVQPAELEDSGVYFCASSQGLAGQSSYNEQFFGPGTRLTVL.